This TCR beta chain derives from a study of shared clonotypes between healthy human individuals. Study-wide context: For every donor, three CD4 naive, three CD4 memory, two CD8 naive and one CD8 memory plates were used.

CDR3 size: 15 residues. J was trimmed by 4 bases and V by 4 bases; bases with no gene match: 8. Germline V lookup: CDR1 SGHNT, CDR2 YYREEE (reference sequence). Splitting the CD4+ cells yielded a CD45RA+ naive subset and a CD45RA-negative memory subset. Libraries were prepared by immunoSEQ multiplex PCR; TCRdb keeps only in-frame clonotypes and omits some of them. This table holds millions of clones, more than 80% found once. What was sequenced was naive CD4+ T cells from PBMCs. This sample's subset: CD45RA+ positively selected. This rearrangement joins TRBV5-4 to TRBJ2-5; 9 nucleotides match TRBD2. This clonotype was sampled from a man between 18 and 35 years old in good health. Some clones in this sample may be carry-over from other donors' samples. The CDR3 loop is CASSPAGGRGETQYF. Written as DNA, the CDR3 is TGTGCCAGCAGCCCCGCGGGGGGGCGAGGAGAGACCCAGTACTTC.